Listed here is a single T cell receptor (beta chain). Its matching antigen is unknown. Each CDR3 protein is one row after TCRdb ran MiXCR on the RT-PCR reads. This table holds around 520,000 distinct CDR3 sequences, roughly 25% found once. The data belong to a study of response to subunit inactivated influenza vaccine. The CDR3 consists of 18 residues. CDR1 and CDR2 (germline): MNHEY, SVGEGT. Trimming took 2 bases from V and 3 from J; bases not matched to a gene: 16. Findings of the study overall: Every seasonal influenza vaccination brings in few new T cells, the authors suggested.

The sample in question was CD4+ T cells sorted from PBMCs, obtained 5 days after vaccination. The sequence came from a man aged 45-65 years who received an inactivated influenza vaccine. This chain connects TRBV6-2 or TRBV6-3 to TRBJ2-7, with TRBD1 matching 7 bases. The DNA of the CDR3 is TGTGCCAGCAGTTACCGCCCGGGACAGCCGGGTTGGGACTACGAGCAGTACTTC. This sequence encodes CASSYRPGQPGWDYEQYF.